The T cell receptor beta chain under discussion was sequenced for a study of blood T cell repertoires in COVID-19. The CDR3 is 15 residues long. The germline V gene has CDR1 SNHLY and CDR2 FYNNEI. V lost 6 bases and J lost 1, with 12 bases in between. Profiling relied on immunoSEQ multiplex PCR, and the TCRdb table lists in-frame clones only, not all of them. The data hold about 220,000 clones, with roughly 89% observed a single time. Material: PBMCs or T cells enriched from blood (not recorded which). The sequence derives from a woman aged 40-49 years with acute COVID-19. The chain has TRBV2 and TRBJ2-2, with D possibly being TRBD1 (5 bases). CDR3 sequence: CASSWGWQNTGELFF. CDR3 coding DNA: TGTGCCAGCAGCTGGGGCTGGCAGAACACCGGGGAGCTGTTTTTT.